The 8 T cell receptor beta chains listed next were all sequenced from one sample in a study of cytomegalovirus exposure and HLA in healthy donors (dated by TCRdb to between 2016 and 2019). Preparation of the library involved the immunoSEQ multiplex PCR assay. For the multiplex PCR, a mixture combining 60 forward primers for TCR Vbeta segments and 13 reverse primers for TCR Jbeta segments was used. What TCRdb holds here is the immuneACCESS table cut down to in-frame rearrangements. Part of the clones is not present; checked against another copy, under half of the missing clones reflect an unresolved V gene, and the others are unexplained. Recorded for this sample are 65,000 to 85,000 clones; around 66% of them occurred a single time. The ten most abundant clones make up about 15% of the sample. Input material: PBMCs. These receptors all stem from a male donor in good health and CMV-seropositive.

V is TRBV6-5 and J is TRBJ2-7; a weak D match, TRBD2 (6 bases). The CDR3 length is 16 residues. Trimming took 0 bases from V and 7 from J, leaving 19 bases between them. Germline lookup yields CDR1 MNHEY and CDR2 SVGAGI. The CDR3 spells CASSYSGGAAVGEQYF. CDR3 DNA: TGTGCCAGCAGTTACTCAGGAGGGGCCGCCGTAGGGGAGCAGTACTTC.

This clone came up a few times. The chain combines TRBV7-8 with TRBJ1-3; 8 nucleotides line up with TRBD1. Germline lookup yields CDR1 SGHVS and CDR2 FQNEAQ. There are 17 residues in the CDR3. The J segment lost 2 bases and the V segment lost 4 bases, leaving 10 bases of the junction unmatched. CDR3 coding DNA: TGTGCCAGCAGCTACGGACAGGGCGGAGCAGCTGGAAACACCATATATTTT. Translation gives CASSYGQGGAAGNTIYF.

This clone was counted a few times. The chain links TRBV6-6 to TRBJ1-4; D remains ambiguous. Trimming shortened V by 9 bases and J by 4 bases, and 12 bases separated the two germline ends. CDR3 length equals 13 residues. Germline lookup yields CDR1 MNHNY and CDR2 SVGAGI (reference sequence). For the CDR3, the DNA is TGTGCCAGTGGGCGGAGGCTTAATGAAAAACTGTTTTTT. Translating gives CASGRRLNEKLFF.

This rearrangement joins TRBV7-7 to TRBJ2-7; D is uncertain. The germline gives CDR1 SSHAT, CDR2 FNYEAQ (reference sequence). The CDR3 is 15 amino acids. The V end was cut by 2 bases, the J end by 2 bases, with 13 bases between. The CDR3 is CASSLRCRRTYEQYF. The CDR3, as DNA: TGTGCCAGCAGCTTAAGATGCAGGCGAACCTACGAGCAGTACTTC.

Concerning this clone: One end of the junction does not line up with germline, which may come from a read error. The chain couples TRBV7-2 to TRBJ2-5, with 10 nucleotides matching TRBD2. Germline V CDR1 and CDR2: SGHTA, FQGNSA. The CDR3 loop spans 15 amino acids. The CDR3 loop is CASSLAVSASGGRDF. CDR3 DNA: TGTGCCAGCAGCTTAGCGGTATCGGCTAGCGGGGGTCGGGACTTC.

In DNA form, the CDR3 reads TGTGCCAGCTCATCGGCAGGGAATGAGCAGTACTTC. This encodes CASSSAGNEQYF. V and J are TRBV18 and TRBJ2-7; possible D gene TRBD1, 5 bases. Trimming left V 5 bases short and J 7 bases short, with 12 bases between. Germline assignment: CDR1 KGHSH and CDR2 LQKENI. This CDR3 comprises 12 residues.

This clone was observed a few times. The chain carries TRBV7-9 and TRBJ2-1; D is undetermined. The germline V gene encodes CDR1 SEHNR and CDR2 FQNEAQ (reference sequence). The CDR3 length is 13 residues. With 5 bases removed from V and 6 bases from J, the gap between germline ends came to 11 bases. DNA of the CDR3: TGTGCCAGCAGCGCCTACAGAGTCAATGAGCAGTTCTTC. Translated, it gives CASSAYRVNEQFF.

The sample holds a few counts of this clone. The V and J genes are TRBV19 and TRBJ2-1; 8 bases fit TRBD2. Trimming took 6 bases from V and 8 from J; bases not matched to a gene: 12. This CDR3 is built from 15 residues. From germline, CDR1 is LNHDA and CDR2 SQIVND (reference sequence). DNA for the CDR3: TGTGCCAGTAGAGAACTAGCGGTCTTTGGGGATGAGCAGTTCTTC. This encodes CASRELAVFGDEQFF.